What follows are 25 T cell receptor beta chains derived from one specimen sequenced in a study of T cell repertoires in cytomegalovirus infection. From the reads, TCRdb called clonotypes with MiXCR, one entry per CDR3 protein. The sample carries around 300,000 distinct CDR3 sequences, roughly a quarter recorded once. The sample comprised PBMCs. The receptors here all came from a human donor in good health (CMV status not recorded). Some clones in this sample may be carry-over from other donors' samples.

CDR3 in DNA: TGCAGTGCTACCCCTCTTGCCGTCTCTAGCACAGATACGCAGTATTTT. Its protein product is CSATPLAVSSTDTQYF. This sequence joins TRBV20-1 and TRBJ2-3; D not certain. The CDR3 sequence is 16 residues long. In germline, CDR1 is DFQATT, CDR2 SNEGSKA (reference sequence). The V and J ends lost 4 bases and 0 bases respectively, with 17 bases between them.

This clonotype was counted only a few times. This chain connects TRBV7-9 to TRBJ2-1; D is undetermined. The CDR3 has 16 amino acids. Germline V gene data show CDR1 as SEHNR and CDR2 as FQNEAQ (reference sequence). V dropped 5 bases and J dropped 5 bases, with 19 bases sitting between them. The CDR3: CASSDLMDDLHNEQFF. CDR3 in DNA: TGTGCCAGCAGCGACCTCATGGACGATCTACACAATGAGCAGTTCTTC.

The chain carries TRBV27 and TRBJ2-1; 7 positions agree with TRBD2. Germline V gives CDR1 MNHEY, CDR2 SMNVEV (reference sequence). The V and J ends lost 5 bases and 0 bases, in that order; junction bases with no gene match: 4. The CDR3 has 15 residues. CDR3 nucleotide sequence: TGTGCCAGCAGTACCCGGGACTACTCCTACAATGAGCAGTTCTTC. It is translated as CASSTRDYSYNEQFF.

This clonotype was observed at least ten times. This chain links TRBV7-9 with TRBJ2-4, with 7 bases aligning to TRBD2. The germline gives CDR1 SEHNR, CDR2 FQNEAQ (reference sequence). The CDR3 spans 16 residues. Trimming removed 3 bases from V and 4 bases from J; junction bases left unmatched: 9. Here the CDR3 DNA reads TGTGCCAGCAGCTTTCCTCCCAGGGAGGGGAAAAACATTCAGTACTTC. Translation: CASSFPPREGKNIQYF.

Turning to this clonotype: A read error is likely, as this CDR3 ends without the conserved phenylalanine or tryptophan. CDR3 DNA sequence: TGTGCCAGTAGTAGGGATGACGGCTCCTACAATGAGCAGTTCTAC. Protein product: CASSRDDGSYNEQFY. The chain couples TRBV19 to TRBJ2-1; D is undetermined. The V end lost 4 bases, the J end lost 0 bases, and 10 bases lay between the germline ends. The CDR3 consists of 15 residues. CDR1 is LNHDA, CDR2 SQIVND, per germline (reference sequence).

The chain has TRBV7-6 and TRBJ2-2; TRBD1 matches 7 bases. V gave up 1 base and J gave up 17 bases; unmatched junction bases: 16. CDR3 length: 15 amino acids. The germline gives CDR1 SGHVS, CDR2 FNYEAQ. The CDR3 DNA follows: TGTGCCAGCAGCTTAGTAACAGGGGACACCGGGGAGCATTTTTTT. It is translated as CASSLVTGDTGEHFF.

With respect to this clonotype: The germline gene is not matched at one end of the junction; a read error may be the cause. The rearrangement joins TRBV7-9 to TRBJ2-7; weak D call: TRBD1 (5 bases). Germline CDR1 and CDR2: SEHNR and FQNEAQ (reference sequence). The CDR3 has 14 residues. The CDR3 protein is CASSLGRSGALMHF. In DNA form, the CDR3 reads TGTGCCAGCAGCTTAGGGCGGTCTGGGGCTTTAATGCACTTC.

The chain couples TRBV6-8 to TRBJ2-1; 8 bases agree with TRBD1. The CDR3 contains 16 residues. Trimming took 2 bases from V and 7 from J; bases not matched to a gene: 10. The V gene's germline CDR1 is MNHGY and CDR2 SAAAGT. Written as DNA, the CDR3 is TGTGCCAGCAGTTACAACGCCGGGACAGGCACTAATGAGCAGTTCTTC. This translates into CASSYNAGTGTNEQFF.

This chain links TRBV28 with TRBJ1-5; TRBD1 is a possible D gene (5 bases). The V and J ends lost 4 bases and 4 bases respectively, with 11 bases between them. Germline lookup yields CDR1 MDHEN and CDR2 SYDVKM. The CDR3 loop spans 14 amino acids. The CDR3 DNA is TGTGCCAGCAGTTACGGGGGAGGGAATCAGCCCCAGCATTTT. Amino acids: CASSYGGGNQPQHF.

At least ten counts were recorded for this clonotype. The chain links TRBV7-9 to TRBJ1-1, with TRBD1 matching 7 bases. Germline values: CDR1 SEHNR, CDR2 FQNEAQ (reference sequence). J lost 1 base, V lost 4 bases, and 0 bases had no gene match. This CDR3 spans 13 amino acids. The chain's CDR3 is CASSYRGNTEAFF. CDR3 nucleotides: TGTGCCAGCAGCTACAGGGGGAACACTGAAGCTTTCTTT.

This clonotype was seen many times. This sequence joins TRBV7-2 and TRBJ2-5, with 11 bases lining up with TRBD2. The CDR3 runs to 18 residues. The V segment lost 0 bases and the J segment 5 bases; nucleotides outside the gene matches: 11. CDR1 is SGHTA and CDR2 is FQGNSA in the germline V gene. CDR3 DNA sequence: TGTGCCAGCAGCTTAGCCGGTGCTAGCGGGAGGAGGGCGGAGACCCAGTACTTC. It encodes CASSLAGASGRRAETQYF.

This clonotype has a count of ten or more. V gene TRBV28 combines with J gene TRBJ2-7; 9 bases match TRBD1. The germline V gene encodes CDR1 MDHEN and CDR2 SYDVKM. With 2 bases clipped from V and 7 bases from J, the junction kept 3 bases outside the gene matches. CDR3 length: 13 residues. CDR3 sequence (DNA): TGTGCCAGCAGTTTAGGACAGGGGAGAGAGCAGTACTTC. Translated, it gives CASSLGQGREQYF.

Only a few counts were recorded for this clonotype. The rearrangement links TRBV7-2 to TRBJ1-6; D gene unclear. This CDR3 region has 18 residues. V lost 5 bases and J 8 bases, leaving 25 bases between the germline ends. CDR1 is SGHTA and CDR2 is FQGNSA in the germline V gene. CDR3 sequence reads: CASSLLANQTRYHSPLHF. The CDR3 bases are TGTGCCAGCAGCCTATTGGCTAACCAAACGAGATATCATTCACCCCTCCACTTT.

The rearrangement links TRBV15 to TRBJ2-3, with D unresolved. Deletions cut 3 bases from V and 6 bases from J, with 7 bases between. Germline CDR1 and CDR2: LNHNV and YYDKDF (reference sequence). The CDR3 totals 12 residues. The CDR3 DNA reads TGTGCCACCAGCAGGATCGCCGATACGCAGTATTTT. This sequence encodes CATSRIADTQYF.

The chain has TRBV28 and TRBJ1-5; no reliable D call. The germline V gene has CDR1 MDHEN and CDR2 SYDVKM. V was cut by 2 bases and J by 11 bases, with 10 bases left in between. The CDR3 contains 12 residues. The CDR3 nucleotides are TGTGCCAGCAGTTTAGCCCCGAGGGCCCAGCATTTT. The encoded protein is CASSLAPRAQHF.

In its sample, this clonotype was seen a few times. The chain recombines TRBV20-1 with TRBJ2-7; 11 bases line up with TRBD2. Unmatched junction bases numbered 12, after V lost 5 bases and J lost 0 bases. This CDR3 contains 17 residues. CDR1 is DFQATT and CDR2 is SNEGSKA in the germline V gene (reference sequence). The CDR3 loop reads CSAPGTSGGRASYEQYF. The CDR3 DNA sequence: TGCAGTGCTCCCGGGACTAGCGGAGGGCGGGCCTCCTACGAGCAGTACTTC.

This clonotype has more than one count but fewer than ten. V and J are TRBV28 and TRBJ2-7, with 8 bases lining up with TRBD1. This CDR3 region has 13 residues. The junction had 5 bases not matched to a gene; V was cut back by 5 bases and J by 5 bases. Germline lookup yields CDR1 MDHEN and CDR2 SYDVKM. The CDR3 is CASSPDRVHEQYF. In DNA form, the CDR3 reads TGTGCCAGCAGTCCGGACAGGGTACACGAGCAGTACTTC.

The table lists this clonotype with a few counts. V and J are TRBV5-1 and TRBJ2-2; 9 nucleotides match TRBD2. After removal of 2 bases from V and 4 bases from J, the junction contained 3 bases not matched to a gene. This CDR3 contains 15 residues. CDR1 is SGHRS, CDR2 YFSETQ, per germline. As DNA, the CDR3 is TGCGCCAGCAGCTTCCCTAGCGGGGCCACCGGGGAGCTGTTTTTT. Protein sequence: CASSFPSGATGELFF.

Worth noting for this clonotype: One junction end does not reproduce the germline sequence, and a read error may be involved. CDR3 DNA: TGTGCCGGCAGCGGACTTGGGACGCCAGATACGCAGTATTTT. Translating gives CAGSGLGTPDTQYF. The genes are TRBV9 and TRBJ2-3, with D perhaps being TRBD1 or TRBD2 (5 bases each). The CDR3 length is 14 residues. Germline V gene sequence: CDR1 SGDLS, CDR2 YYNGEE.

The chain employs TRBV28 and TRBJ1-5; D is possibly TRBD1 (6 bases). With 5 bases removed from V and 7 bases from J, the gap between germline ends came to 18 bases. In germline, CDR1 is MDHEN, CDR2 SYDVKM. The CDR3 sequence is 15 residues long. CDR3 nucleotides: TGTGCCAGCAGTACAGGGAAGAAGGTGGAACAGCCCCAGCATTTT. Translating gives CASSTGKKVEQPQHF.

This clonotype was picked up a small number of times. The chain links TRBV28 to TRBJ2-2; 7 bases line up with TRBD1. V dropped 5 bases and J dropped 5; count of bases not matched to a gene: 8. Germline CDR1 and CDR2: MDHEN and SYDVKM. This CDR3 spans 15 amino acids. This CDR3 reads CASSALQGWTGELFF. In DNA, the CDR3 is TGTGCCAGCAGTGCGCTACAGGGGTGGACCGGGGAGCTGTTTTTT.

At least ten counts were recorded for this clonotype. This rearrangement joins TRBV6-1 to TRBJ1-3; D ambiguous. The CDR3 length is 14 residues. Between the trimmed V and J ends, which lost 5 bases and 0 bases, there was a span of 8 bases. Germline V gene data show CDR1 as MNHNS and CDR2 as SASEGT. This CDR3 reads CASSFRNSGNTIYF. CDR3 coding DNA: TGTGCCAGCAGTTTCAGGAACTCTGGAAACACCATATATTTT.

The rearrangement joins TRBV2 to TRBJ2-2; a possible D gene is TRBD1 (6 bases). V lost 7 bases and J 4 bases, leaving 10 bases between the germline ends. Germline CDR1 SNHLY, CDR2 FYNNEI. There are 13 residues in the CDR3. CDR3 in DNA: TGTGCCAGCAAAAGACAGGCCACCGGGGAGCTGTTTTTT. Protein product: CASKRQATGELFF.

This rearrangement joins TRBV29-1 to TRBJ2-1; 8 bases match TRBD2. Trimming at V came to 3 bases and at J to 1 base, leaving 5 bases not matched to a gene. CDR1 SQVTM and CDR2 ANQGSEA come from the germline V gene. CDR3 length equals 15 residues. CDR3 residues: CSVDTSGLSYNEQFF. CDR3 nucleotide sequence: TGCAGCGTTGACACTAGCGGACTTTCCTACAATGAGCAGTTCTTC.

For this clonotype: A read error may be the cause here, since a much bigger clone is one base away. The V call is TRBV7-2, the J call TRBJ2-1; D unclear. The CDR3 has 12 amino acids. V was shortened by 6 bases and J by 7 bases, with 10 bases between the two germline ends. Per germline, CDR1 SGHTA and CDR2 FQGNSA. The CDR3 DNA reads as TGTGCCAGCAGTCGGATGAAAAATGAGCAGTTCTTC. Its protein product is CASSRMKNEQFF.